This T cell receptor beta chain appears in the sequencing data of a study of metastatic and nonmetastatic thyroid tumors. Original processing notes: Between-group CDR3 differences, defined by clinicopathological status, yielded a distant-metastasis classifier for papillary thyroid cancer. From the PCR reads, TCRdb re-called clones with MiXCR. What appears here as the V and J calls and clone size reflects TCRdb's work, not the paper's. The sample has more than 30,000 clones, about 21% seen once. Germline V CDR1 and CDR2: SGHNT, YYREEE (reference sequence). V was trimmed by 8 bases and J by 2 bases, leaving 14 bases between them. There are 15 residues in the CDR3. The entire patient cohort was treatment-naive prior to thyroid surgery. This clone was seen many times.

The source of this sequence is a female donor with papillary thyroid cancer or a benign thyroid nodule (not recorded which). Some clones in this sample may be carry-over from other donors' samples. The rearrangement joins TRBV5-4 to TRBJ2-6; perhaps TRBD1 as D (6 bases). Material for sequencing was blood. The CDR3 DNA reads TGTGCCAGTCTCTCCAGGGGTACTGGGGCCAACGTCCTGACTTTC. This encodes CASLSRGTGANVLTF.